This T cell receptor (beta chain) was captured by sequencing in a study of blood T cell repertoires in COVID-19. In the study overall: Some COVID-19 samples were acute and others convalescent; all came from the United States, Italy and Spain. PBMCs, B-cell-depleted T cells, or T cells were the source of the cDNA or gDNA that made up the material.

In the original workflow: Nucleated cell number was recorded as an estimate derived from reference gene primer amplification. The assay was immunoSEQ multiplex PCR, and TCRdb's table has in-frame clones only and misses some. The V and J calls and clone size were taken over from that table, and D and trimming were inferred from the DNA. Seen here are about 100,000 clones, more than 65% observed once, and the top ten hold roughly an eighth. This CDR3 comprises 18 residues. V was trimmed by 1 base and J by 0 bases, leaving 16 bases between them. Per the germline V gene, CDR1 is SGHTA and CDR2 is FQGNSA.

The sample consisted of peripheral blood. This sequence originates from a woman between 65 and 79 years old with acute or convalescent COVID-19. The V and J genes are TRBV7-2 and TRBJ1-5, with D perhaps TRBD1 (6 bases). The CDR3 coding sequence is TGTGCCAGCAGCTTAGGACAGGTTGGGCCCCTTAGCAATCAGCCCCAGCATTTT. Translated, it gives CASSLGQVGPLSNQPQHF.